This note documents a single T cell receptor beta chain sequence. Its target is unknown. The source of the sample is a study of cytomegalovirus exposure and HLA in healthy donors. The CDR3 length is 12 residues. Germline V gives CDR1 SEHNR, CDR2 FQNEAQ (reference sequence). V dropped 5 bases and J dropped 5 bases, with 9 bases sitting between them. Study-wide results and caveats: In a later analysis, several top co-occurrence clusters appeared linked to parvovirus B19, influenza, CMV and Epstein-Barr virus.

The PCR used 60 Vbeta and 13 Jbeta primers. Clones were sequenced by immunoSEQ multiplex PCR, and TCRdb holds only the in-frame ones, with some missing. The data contain roughly 150,000 clones, roughly 80% of them singletons. Material: PBMCs. The chain joins TRBV7-9 to TRBJ1-1; the D gene is possibly TRBD1 (6 bases). The TCR was taken from a man aged 45-60 years in good health and CMV-seropositive. The CDR3 loop reads CASSAGQTEAFF. The CDR3 bases are TGTGCCAGCAGCGCCGGACAGACTGAAGCTTTCTTT.